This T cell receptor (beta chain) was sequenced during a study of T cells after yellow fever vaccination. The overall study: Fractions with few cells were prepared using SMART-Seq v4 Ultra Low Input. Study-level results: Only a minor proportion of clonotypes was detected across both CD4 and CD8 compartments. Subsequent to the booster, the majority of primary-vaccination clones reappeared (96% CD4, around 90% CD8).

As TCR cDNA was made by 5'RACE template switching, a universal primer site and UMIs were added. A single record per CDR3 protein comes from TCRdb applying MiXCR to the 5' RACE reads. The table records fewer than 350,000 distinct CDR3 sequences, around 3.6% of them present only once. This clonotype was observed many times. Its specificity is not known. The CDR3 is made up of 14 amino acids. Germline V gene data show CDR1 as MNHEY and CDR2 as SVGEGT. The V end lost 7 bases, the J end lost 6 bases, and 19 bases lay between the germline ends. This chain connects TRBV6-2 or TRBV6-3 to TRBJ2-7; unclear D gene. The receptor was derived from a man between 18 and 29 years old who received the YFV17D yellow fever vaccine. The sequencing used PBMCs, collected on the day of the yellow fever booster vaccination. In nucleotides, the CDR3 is TGTGCCAGCAAACCTCCGGGCCAGTTGGGCGAGCAGTACGTC. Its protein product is CASKPPGQLGEQYV.